The clone carrying this T cell receptor beta chain came up many times. Its antigen remains unknown. As for time point: persistent/refractory GD, antithyroid drugs over 5 years with positive TRAb. PBMC RNA served as the TCR library source. In each case, Graves' disease was diagnosed per American Thyroid Association guidelines. This CDR3 has 12 amino acids. Germline assignment: CDR1 LGHDT and CDR2 YNNKEL (reference sequence). Unmatched junction bases numbered 6, after V lost 4 bases and J lost 15 bases. The record originates from a study of regulatory T cells in long-lasting Graves disease. The TCR beta library used iRepertoire HTBI primers with Arm-PCR amplification of CDR3. From the multiplex PCR reads, TCRdb called clonotypes with MiXCR, one entry per CDR3 protein. Seen here are about 340,000 distinct CDR3 sequences, about 18% observed once, and the top ten hold roughly 27%. Study-level results: Analysis covered peripheral blood alone, not thyroid tissue.

The chain carries TRBV3-1 and TRBJ1-6; 7 bases map to TRBD1. The sequencing here drew on peripheral blood mononuclear cells (PBMCs), taken when the disease was refractory, from a patient treated with antithyroid drugs. This clonotype was obtained from a female donor with Graves disease. The CDR3 reads CASSPQGYLLHF. The DNA for the CDR3 is TGTGCCAGCAGCCCACAGGGGTATCTCCTCCACTTT.